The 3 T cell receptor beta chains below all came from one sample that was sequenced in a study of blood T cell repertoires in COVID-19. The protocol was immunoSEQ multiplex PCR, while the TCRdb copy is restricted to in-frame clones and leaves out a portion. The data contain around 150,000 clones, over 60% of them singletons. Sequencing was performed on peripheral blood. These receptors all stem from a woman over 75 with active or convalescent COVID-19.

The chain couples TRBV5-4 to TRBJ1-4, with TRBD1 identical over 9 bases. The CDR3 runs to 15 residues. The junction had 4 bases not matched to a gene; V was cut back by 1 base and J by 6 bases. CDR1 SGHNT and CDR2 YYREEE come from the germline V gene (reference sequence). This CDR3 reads CASSLYDRGDEKLFF. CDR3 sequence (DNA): TGTGCCAGCAGCTTGTATGACAGGGGGGATGAAAAACTGTTTTTT.

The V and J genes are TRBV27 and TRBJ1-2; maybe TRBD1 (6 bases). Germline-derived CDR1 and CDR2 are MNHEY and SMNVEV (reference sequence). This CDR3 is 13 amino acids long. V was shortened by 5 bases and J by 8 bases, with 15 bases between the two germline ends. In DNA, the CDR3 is TGTGCCAGCAGTACGCTTTCAGGGGAGGGCTACACCTTC. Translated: CASSTLSGEGYTF.

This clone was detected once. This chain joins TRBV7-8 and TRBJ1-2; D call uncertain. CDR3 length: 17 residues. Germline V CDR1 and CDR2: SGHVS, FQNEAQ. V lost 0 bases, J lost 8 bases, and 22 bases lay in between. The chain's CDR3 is CASSLAGNSGKVTGYTF. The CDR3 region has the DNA TGTGCCAGCAGCTTAGCCGGGAACAGCGGGAAGGTGACGGGCTACACCTTC. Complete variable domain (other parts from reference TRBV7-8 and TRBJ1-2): GAGVSQSPRYKVAKRGQDVALRCDPISGHVSLFWYQQALGQGPEFLTYFQNEAQLDKSGLPSDRFFAERPEGSVSTLKIQRTQQEDSAVYLCASSLAGNSGKVTGYTFGSGTRLTVV.